The sample holds many counts of the clone carrying this T cell receptor (beta chain). TCRdb reanalysed the RT-PCR reads using MiXCR and keeps one entry per CDR3 protein. Among fewer than 800,000 distinct CDR3 sequences listed, 14% were seen once. CDR3 length: 15 amino acids. V was shortened by 2 bases and J by 6 bases, with 15 bases between the two germline ends. Germline lookup yields CDR1 ENHRY and CDR2 SYGVKD. The TCR sequence derives from a female donor in good health, serving as a healthy control. Material: memory CD4+ T cells from blood. This sequence joins TRBV10-3 and TRBJ2-3; D is unresolved. The CDR3 loop is CAISEGLAKADTQYF. CDR3 nucleotide sequence: TGTGCCATCAGTGAGGGCTTGGCGAAAGCGGATACGCAGTATTTT.